These 28 T cell receptor beta chains were sequenced from one sample in a study of cytomegalovirus exposure and HLA in healthy donors. The protocol was immunoSEQ multiplex PCR, while the TCRdb copy is restricted to in-frame clones and leaves out a portion. The data show 150,000 to 200,000 clones, 88% seen once. Material for sequencing was PBMCs. These receptors were obtained from a man younger than 35 in good health and CMV-seronegative.

The chain employs TRBV4-1 and TRBJ1-5, with D maybe TRBD1 (5 bases). V shed 0 bases and J shed 7 bases, with 10 bases lying between them. Germline-derived CDR1 and CDR2 are MGHRA and YSYEKL. The CDR3 extends over 14 amino acids. The CDR3 here is CASSQEGPGQPQHF. The CDR3 region has the DNA TGCGCCAGCAGCCAAGAGGGCCCAGGGCAGCCCCAGCATTTT.

The CDR3 nucleotides are TGTGCCAGCAGATACCAACTAGGGTCTGAAGCTTTCTTT. Translating it yields CASRYQLGSEAFF. The chain recombines TRBV6-5 with TRBJ1-1; no reliable D call. The V end lost 6 bases, the J end lost 6 bases, and 14 bases lay between the germline ends. Germline CDR1 is MNHEY and CDR2 is SVGAGI. The CDR3 runs 13 residues.

The chain employs TRBV5-4 and TRBJ1-1, with D possibly being TRBD1 (6 bases). This CDR3 region has 15 residues. Germline CDR1 is SGHNT and CDR2 is YYREEE (reference sequence). V lost 2 bases and J 0 bases, leaving 11 bases between the germline ends. The CDR3 coding sequence is TGTGCCAGCAGCTTTTGGACAGTAATGAACACTGAAGCTTTCTTT. Translation: CASSFWTVMNTEAFF.

The V gene is TRBV4-1, the J gene TRBJ1-1; TRBD1 aligns across 7 bases. The germline V gene encodes CDR1 MGHRA and CDR2 YSYEKL. CDR3 size: 15 residues. J gave up 1 base and V 2 bases, and 4 bases lay outside the gene matches. The CDR3 sequence: CASSQPGQRNTEAFF. As DNA, the CDR3 is TGCGCCAGCAGCCAACCGGGACAGCGGAACACTGAAGCTTTCTTT.

The genes are TRBV28 and TRBJ1-5; D unclear. The CDR3 totals 14 residues. V was shortened by 5 bases and J by 6 bases, with 14 bases between the two germline ends. Germline V CDR1 and CDR2: MDHEN, SYDVKM. As DNA, the CDR3 is TGTGCCAGCAGTCCCTCTAATCGGGGTCAGCCCCAGCATTTT. It specifies CASSPSNRGQPQHF.

The rearrangement uses TRBV7-2 and TRBJ2-1; 7 bases match TRBD2. The CDR3 runs 15 residues. The germline gives CDR1 SGHTA, CDR2 FQGNSA. With V trimmed by 5 bases and J by 5 bases, 9 bases remained unmatched. The CDR3: CASSPRPSGDNEQFF. DNA for the CDR3: TGTGCCAGCAGCCCTAGACCCAGCGGGGACAATGAGCAGTTCTTC.

The gene calls are TRBV5-1 and TRBJ1-2; possibly TRBD1 for D (5 bases). With 4 bases removed from V and 1 base from J, the gap between germline ends came to 17 bases. Germline V lookup: CDR1 SGHRS, CDR2 YFSETQ. The length of the CDR3 is 16 residues. CDR3 nucleotide sequence: TGCGCCAGCAGCCTGGACCCCGGGGGACTTAACTATGGCTACACCTTC. Protein sequence: CASSLDPGGLNYGYTF.

V usage is TRBV29-1 and J usage is TRBJ2-1; 11 bases map to TRBD2. The CDR3 contains 16 residues. V lost 5 bases, J lost 2 bases, and 8 bases stayed unmatched. The germline V gene encodes CDR1 SQVTM and CDR2 ANQGSEA. The CDR3 nucleotides are TGCAGCGTTACTCAAACTAGCGGGAGAACCTACAATGAGCAGTTCTTC. Translated: CSVTQTSGRTYNEQFF.

V usage is TRBV7-6 and J usage is TRBJ2-1; 10 bases align to TRBD2. With V trimmed by 0 bases and J by 6 bases, 5 bases remained unmatched. CDR1 and CDR2 from the germline V gene are SGHVS and FNYEAQ. This CDR3 comprises 16 residues. The CDR3 DNA follows: TGTGCCAGCAGCTTAGCCCTAGCGGGGGTGGTCAATGAGCAGTTCTTC. It specifies CASSLALAGVVNEQFF.

This clone has just one count. This CDR3 reads CSVRWNTGELFF. Here the CDR3 DNA reads TGCAGCGTGAGGTGGAACACCGGGGAGCTGTTTTTT. V is TRBV29-1 and J is TRBJ2-2; no clear D gene. The CDR3 sequence is 12 residues long. Germline V lookup: CDR1 SQVTM, CDR2 ANQGSEA. Trimming pared 6 bases from V and 1 base from J, leaving 6 bases between.

The chain links TRBV6-1 to TRBJ1-2, with 9 positions matching TRBD1. The CDR3 is made up of 13 amino acids. The germline V gene has CDR1 MNHNS and CDR2 SASEGT. After removal of 5 bases from V and 4 bases from J, the junction contained 2 bases not matched to a gene. The CDR3 nucleotides are TGTGCCAGCAGTACAGGGGGCCCCTATGGCTACACCTTC. It codes for CASSTGGPYGYTF.

This clone was detected once. The chain couples TRBV6-6 to TRBJ1-1; a possible D gene is TRBD1 (6 bases). Germline assignment: CDR1 MNHNY and CDR2 SVGAGI (reference sequence). The CDR3 consists of 13 residues. Trimming left V 10 bases short and J 2 bases short, with 14 bases between. CDR3 loop: CATSTGRNTEAFF. For the CDR3, the DNA is TGTGCCACCTCCACAGGGAGAAACACTGAAGCTTTCTTT.

The chain combines TRBV10-1 with TRBJ2-2; D might be TRBD2 (5 bases). This CDR3 has 16 residues. Germline assignment: CDR1 WNHNN and CDR2 SYGVQD (reference sequence). V was pared by 3 bases and J by 6 bases, with 17 bases between. CDR3 DNA sequence: TGCGCCAGCAGTGACCCCGAGGGCGTAAGTTCCGGGGAGCTGTTTTTT. Translation gives CASSDPEGVSSGELFF.

On this clone: At one of its ends the junction is not consistent with the germline gene, which may arise from a read error. This chain uses TRBV6-1 with TRBJ1-6; no clear D. This CDR3 has 11 residues. Germline-derived CDR1 and CDR2 are MNHNS and SASEGT. In DNA form, the CDR3 reads TGTGCCAGCAAAATACAGAATCCCCCCCACTTT. Amino acid sequence: CASKIQNPPHF.

The V call is TRBV27, the J call TRBJ2-1, with 8 bases fitting TRBD1. CDR1 and CDR2 from the germline V gene are MNHEY and SMNVEV (reference sequence). CDR3 size: 16 residues. J gave up 4 bases and V 6 bases, and 11 bases lay outside the gene matches. Here the CDR3 DNA reads TGTGCCAGCAGGCGAACCTCGACAGGGGCTTACAATGAGCAGTTCTTC. Residues: CASRRTSTGAYNEQFF.

The genes are TRBV6-1 and TRBJ2-7; D not resolved. Germline V gene lookup returns CDR1 MNHNS and CDR2 SASEGT. Trimming left V 5 bases short and J 4 bases short, with 6 bases between. This CDR3 is built from 11 residues. DNA for the CDR3: TGTGCCAGCAGTTTCAAATACGAGCAGTACTTC. This gives the protein CASSFKYEQYF.

The chain couples TRBV11-2 to TRBJ2-3; 10 bases agree with TRBD2. This CDR3 region has 14 residues. V dropped 4 bases and J dropped 6; count of bases not matched to a gene: 4. The germline V gene encodes CDR1 SGHAT and CDR2 FQNNGV. The DNA for the CDR3 is TGTGCCAGCAGCTCTGTACTAGCGGGGGATACGCAGTATTTT. It is translated as CASSSVLAGDTQYF.

The chain joins TRBV4-1 to TRBJ1-2; no firm D call. V was cut by 4 bases and J by 1 base, with 10 bases left in between. Germline V CDR1 and CDR2: MGHRA, YSYEKL. The CDR3 contains 14 residues. The CDR3 sequence: CASSPVRLNYGYTF. The CDR3 bases are TGCGCCAGCAGCCCTGTGAGGCTTAACTATGGCTACACCTTC.

The chain combines TRBV4-1 with TRBJ2-3; 12 bases agree with TRBD2. Trimming removed 1 base from V and 4 bases from J; junction bases left unmatched: 3. CDR1 and CDR2 (germline): MGHRA, YSYEKL. This CDR3 spans 16 amino acids. For the CDR3, the DNA is TGCGCCAGCAGCCAAGGACTAGCGGGAGCACCAGATACGCAGTATTTT. Encoded protein: CASSQGLAGAPDTQYF.

The J gene is TRBJ2-7, the V gene TRBV5-4; possible D gene TRBD1, 6 bases. The CDR3 extends over 15 amino acids. The V gene lost 3 bases and the J gene lost 1 base, with 14 bases spanning the gap. The germline CDR1 and CDR2 sequences are SGHNT and YYREEE (reference sequence). CDR3 sequence: CASSYEQGQSYEQYV. CDR3 bases: TGTGCCAGCAGCTATGAACAGGGTCAATCCTACGAGCAGTACGTC.

The rearrangement joins TRBV2 to TRBJ1-2; 8 bases line up with TRBD1. With V trimmed by 5 bases and J by 2 bases, 7 bases remained unmatched. Germline V gives CDR1 SNHLY, CDR2 FYNNEI. CDR3 length: 15 residues. For the CDR3, the DNA is TGTGCCAGCAGTCCGACAGGGGTCGGAAACTATGGCTACACCTTC. It codes for CASSPTGVGNYGYTF.

The chain uses TRBV27 and TRBJ1-2, with D possibly being TRBD1 (6 bases). With 5 bases removed from V and 3 bases from J, the gap between germline ends came to 13 bases. CDR3 length equals 14 residues. CDR1 is MNHEY, CDR2 SMNVEV, per germline (reference sequence). For the CDR3, the DNA is TGTGCCAGCAGTCCCCTCGGACAGCACTATGGCTACACCTTC. Amino acid sequence: CASSPLGQHYGYTF.

The gene calls are TRBV6-5 and TRBJ2-2; D is perhaps TRBD2 (6 bases). There are 16 residues in the CDR3. V was clipped by 0 bases and J by 6 bases, with 14 bases between them. The germline V gene has CDR1 MNHEY and CDR2 SVGAGI. The CDR3 spells CASSYSGGLISGELFF. Written as DNA, the CDR3 is TGTGCCAGCAGTTACTCGGGGGGACTTATTTCCGGGGAGCTGTTTTTT.

This chain uses TRBV5-8 with TRBJ2-3; 12 nucleotides agree with TRBD2. Germline-derived CDR1 and CDR2 are SGHTS and YDEGEE. V shed 1 base, J shed 2 bases, and the junction held 8 bases outside the gene matches. The CDR3 is 18 amino acids. The CDR3: CASSLSLAGGPITDTQYF. Written as DNA, the CDR3 is TGTGCCAGCAGCTTGAGTCTAGCGGGGGGGCCCATCACAGATACGCAGTATTTT.

This chain joins TRBV28 and TRBJ2-1; 7 positions match TRBD1. Trimming at V came to 8 bases and at J to 1 base, leaving 5 bases not matched to a gene. CDR1 MDHEN and CDR2 SYDVKM come from the germline V gene. CDR3 length equals 14 residues. The CDR3: CASQYRGSYNEQFF. The CDR3 DNA is TGTGCCAGCCAATACAGGGGTTCCTACAATGAGCAGTTCTTC.

V gene TRBV5-1 combines with J gene TRBJ2-2; D unclear. This CDR3 spans 11 amino acids. Germline CDR1 reads SGHRS; CDR2 reads YFSETQ. The ends were cut back, 3 bases at V and 7 bases at J, with 4 bases in the middle. CDR3 nucleotides: TGCGCCAGCAGCTCGGGCGGGGAGCTGTTTTTT. Amino acid sequence: CASSSGGELFF.

The J gene is TRBJ2-2, the V gene TRBV2; 13 bases line up with TRBD2. This CDR3 spans 15 amino acids. V was pared by 6 bases and J by 7 bases, with 5 bases of the junction left unmatched. Germline CDR1 SNHLY, CDR2 FYNNEI. CDR3 amino acids: CASRGTSGVHGELFF. The CDR3 DNA reads TGTGCCAGCAGGGGGACTAGCGGGGTTCACGGGGAGCTGTTTTTT. The full variable domain, completed using reference TRBV2 and TRBJ2-2, is EPEVTQTPSHQVTQMGQEVILRCVPISNHLYFYWYRQILGQKVEFLVSFYNNEISEKSEIFDDQFSVERPDGSNFTLKIRSTKLEDSAMYFCASRGTSGVHGELFFGEGSRLTVL.

The CDR3 DNA follows: TGTGCCAGCAGTTCCAGACTAGCCCCCTCCTACGAGCAGTACTTC. Its protein product is CASSSRLAPSYEQYF. The chain joins TRBV5-4 to TRBJ2-7; TRBD2 agrees at 7 bases. After removal of 5 bases from V and 0 bases from J, the junction contained 8 bases not matched to a gene. CDR1 and CDR2 (germline): SGHNT, YYREEE (reference sequence). The CDR3 runs to 15 residues.